This T cell receptor (beta chain) was captured in a study of molecular identifiers for immune sequencing clone quantification listed by TCRdb under 2018. Describing the broader study: For a replicate experiment, RNA from approximately 20,000 or 100,000 naive CD8 T cells was divided into five aliquots, and four of the five aliquots were sequenced. The study was a methods study using CD8 T cells to benchmark molecular-identifier clustering-based TCR repertoire sequencing (MIDCIRS) and TCR RNA copy counting.

Ten or more counts support this clonotype. The antigen it recognizes is unknown. Nothing much larger sits one base from this clone, and base qualities are not available. Taken from cysteine to phenylalanine, the CDR3 has 17 residues. The DNA shown is the 51-base CDR3, in frame from base 1. CDR1 and CDR2 are drawn from the germline V gene: SGHTA, FQGNSA. Trimming removed 1 base from V and 0 bases from J, leaving 16 bases between the germline ends. The receptor library was made with PCR. TCRdb names NextSeq 500 as the instrument used. Preparation of bulk TCR libraries followed a previously described approach, with the TCR primers listed in Table S5. Total RNA was purified with the Qiagen AllPrep DNA/RNA kit. Reads from multiple sequencing runs of the same library were pooled before analysis. Under the source paper's analysis protocol: Only reads with exact TCR constant sequence were kept, trimmed to 150 nt, and grouped by their 12-nt molecular barcodes. Reads within each barcode group were sub-clustered using a 15% Levenshtein threshold, and quality-weighted consensus sequences were constructed for each RNA molecule. Non-functional sequences were excluded, and lower-count sequences lying one edit away from another sequence were also excluded. Based on fitting two negative binomial distributions, any barcode sub-cluster with under 20% of the maximum read count was discarded. TCRdb reworked the public reads: Q25 trimming with fastp, MiXCR clone assembly, productive beta chains retained. Each CDR3 protein gets just one entry, which takes the most common genes and DNA from the rows behind it. TCRdb, not the authors, supplied the V and J calls. For this sample there are approximately 590,000 distinct CDR3 sequences; about 25% appear just once. Clones ranked in the top ten supply about 0.78% of the sample.

General conclusions and limits of the study: Spiked-in Jurkat TCR RNA equal to a single cell's worth was reported to be detectable even within 1,200,000 naive CD8 T cells. Highly expanded clone sizes could be underestimated because identical TCR molecules may share a barcode. When barcode sub-clustering was left out, chimeric consensus sequences inflated TCR diversity, with chimeras reaching as high as 47%. In CMV-specific effector cells, clones with more than 20 RNA copies contained over 97% of molecules, whereas in naive cells such clones contained under 1% of molecules. The naive libraries included spiked-in Jurkat TCR RNA (over nine copies' worth), and this RNA is not part of the donor repertoire. Modeling estimated about three recovered TCR RNA copies per cell, compared with about ten by digital PCR, which implies approximately 30% capture efficiency.

Libraries of naive CD8 T cells were built from anywhere between roughly 17,000 and 1,000,000 sorted cells, with 10%, 30% or 50% of the purified RNA used. Naive CD8 T cells were FACS-sorted as CD8+CD4-CCR7+CD45RA+ on a BD FACSAria II into RLT Plus buffer. To test detection sensitivity, Jurkat RNA equivalent to more than 9 TCR copies was spiked into samples of about 18,000-1,000,000 naive CD8 T cells. Enrichment of CD8 T cells was done with RosetteSep CD8+ T Cell Enrichment Cocktail plus Ficoll-Paque, and ACK red cell lysis came afterward. The sample consisted of naive CD8+ T cells from blood, with Jurkat cell RNA spiked in. Interpreted using the paper, the cell subset or site label stands for: FACS-sorted CD8+CD4-CCR7+CD45RA+ naive T cells. This TCR was sampled from a human donor in good health. Some libraries in this study had Jurkat cell RNA spiked in. The chain employs TRBV7-2 and TRBJ2-7; no D segment can be confidently identified. The CDR3 amino acid sequence is: CASSLGLQGWVSYEQYF. The DNA reads TGTGCCAGCAGCTTAGGCCTCCAAGGGTGGGTCTCCTACGAGCAGTACTTC. Where the CDR3 stops, the reference TRBV7-2 and TRBJ2-7 genes take over; the full variable domain is GAGVSQSPSNKVTEKGKDVELRCDPISGHTALYWYRQSLGQGLEFLIYFQGNSAPDKSGLPSDRFSAERTGGSVSTLTIQRTQQEDSAVYLCASSLGLQGWVSYEQYFGPGTRLTVT.